This TCR beta chain was recovered during a study of blood T cell repertoires in COVID-19. Study-wide background: Both acute and convalescent COVID-19 samples were obtained from the United States, Italy and Spain. The analysed material was cDNA or gDNA that came from T cells, B-cell-depleted T cells, or PBMCs.

Germline lookup yields CDR1 LGHNA and CDR2 YNFKEQ. This CDR3 is 13 amino acids long. The V end lost 4 bases, the J end lost 5 bases, and 9 bases lay between the germline ends. How the authors handled the data: From reference gene primer amplification, estimates of nucleated cell counts were derived. Generated by immunoSEQ multiplex PCR, the TCRdb table keeps only in-frame clones and is missing some. The DNA gave D and trimming, while V, J and clone size come from that table. The top ten clones hold under 0.95% of a sample with a few hundred thousand clones, approximately 90% of them seen once. Source material: peripheral blood. This sequence originates from a man aged 30 to 39 with acute or convalescent COVID-19. The chain recombines TRBV4-2 with TRBJ1-5; D unresolved. CDR3 region: CASSPRADQPQHF. DNA for the CDR3: TGTGCCAGCAGCCCGAGGGCCGATCAGCCCCAGCATTTT.